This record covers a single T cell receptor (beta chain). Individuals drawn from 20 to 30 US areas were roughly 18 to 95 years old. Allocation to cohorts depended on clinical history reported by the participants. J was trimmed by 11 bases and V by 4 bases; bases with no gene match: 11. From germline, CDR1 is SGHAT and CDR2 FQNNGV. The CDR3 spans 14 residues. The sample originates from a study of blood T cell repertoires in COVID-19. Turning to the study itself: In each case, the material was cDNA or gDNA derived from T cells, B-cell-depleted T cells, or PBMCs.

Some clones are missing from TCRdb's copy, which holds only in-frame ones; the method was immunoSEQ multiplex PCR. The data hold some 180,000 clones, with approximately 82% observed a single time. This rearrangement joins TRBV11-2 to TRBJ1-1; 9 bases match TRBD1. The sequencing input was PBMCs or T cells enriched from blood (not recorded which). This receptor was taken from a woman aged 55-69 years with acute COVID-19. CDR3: CASSWGDRVSSAFF. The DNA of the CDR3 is TGTGCCAGCAGCTGGGGGGACAGGGTTTCCTCCGCTTTCTTT.